This T cell receptor (beta chain) is from a study of T cells in Graves' hyperthyroidism and ophthalmopathy. Each diagnosis was grounded in clinical symptoms, serum thyroxine and TRAb, thyroid ultrasound, and orbital computed tomography. Germline V lookup: CDR1 PRHDT, CDR2 FYEKMQ (reference sequence). The junction had 3 bases not matched to a gene; V was cut back by 0 bases and J by 3 bases. This CDR3 spans 15 amino acids. Ten or more counts support this clonotype. TCR beta CDR3 sequences were amplified from RNA transcripts. The HTBI primer set drove a first-round RT-PCR of the TCR CDR3. TCRdb independently ran MiXCR on the multiplex PCR reads; one entry per CDR3 protein. The data contain over 250,000 distinct CDR3 sequences, 20% to 30% of them singletons.

Source material: blood. The sequence was collected from a man aged 35-49 years with Graves' hyperthyroidism that later progressed to Graves' ophthalmopathy. The V call is TRBV13, the J call TRBJ2-5; 8 nucleotides agree with TRBD2. This CDR3 is CASSLGSGIEETQYF. The CDR3 DNA is TGTGCCAGCAGCTTAGGTAGCGGGATCGAAGAGACCCAGTACTTC.